What follows describes a single T cell receptor (beta chain). This receptor's antigen is unknown. Within one base of it there is no much larger clone, and no base qualities were kept. This record belongs to a study of post-analysis software for immune sequencing data (dated by TCRdb to the mid-2010s). About the full investigation: Relapsing-remitting, secondary progressive and progressive-relapsing multiple sclerosis were recorded as disease courses, and subtype annotation was lacking for some patients. A subset of samples was prepared in parallel using single-end sample barcoding, then pooled and co-amplified after Illumina adapter ligation. The patient repertoires were compared against 11 previously published healthy control repertoires obtained from donors aged 6 to 25 years. What the study reported, not specific to this receptor: Direct clustering with F measure showed strong co-clustering of samples prepared in the same batch, prompting a batch-effect correction. Multiple sclerosis patients had significantly lower normalized Chao1 diversity than controls, a result that suggests substantial peripheral T-cell clonal expansion. Four to six TRBV segments, including TRBV5-6, TRBV5-1 and TRBV20-1, were significantly more frequent in patients than controls. The control group was slightly older than the multiple sclerosis patient group.

TCR beta repertoires were profiled from peripheral blood of under 15 young patients with multiple sclerosis to demonstrate the VDJtools post-analysis software. The multiple sclerosis patients were children and adolescents between roughly 6 and 16 years of age. Preparation of the library involved PCR. The instrument was an Illumina HiSeq 2500. To reduce PCR and sequencing biases, unique molecular identifiers were incorporated into the TCR beta cDNA libraries. Roughly 500,000 cDNA molecules were obtained per 1 to 10 million input T cells, so each molecule approximated one T cell. The same protocol used for the earlier healthy control dataset was applied to prepare and sequence the patient libraries. Within a given batch, samples were prepared together, multiplexed and sequenced on the same HiSeq lane. For the original study's pipeline: Raw barcoded reads were processed with MIGEC, and single-read molecular identifier groups were discarded before consensus assembly and CDR3 extraction. VDJtools was used for post-analysis of the clonotype tables, and diversity was normalized by down-sampling every dataset to the size of the smallest sample. Repertoire overlap clustering matched CDR3 amino acid but not nucleotide sequences to correct batch-related cross-sample contamination. The public reads were reprocessed in TCRdb via fastp at Q25 and MiXCR, keeping in-frame beta chains. CDR3 protein duplicates are merged, each entry listing the most common genes and DNA. What appears here as the V and J calls and clone size reflects TCRdb's work, not the paper's. The sample table contains about 770,000 distinct CDR3 sequences; only one count was recorded for around 46% of them. The ten biggest clones cover roughly 5.2% of the sample.

The V and J ends are trimmed by 3 bases and 6 bases, leaving 12 bases between them. Counted from cysteine to phenylalanine, this CDR3 has 14 amino acids. Kept here is only the CDR3 DNA, which spans 42 bases and is read in frame from base 1. The germline V gene gives CDR1 as SGHAT and CDR2 as FQNNGV. The source of this sequence is a girl between 5 and 17 years old with multiple sclerosis. Here the chain combines TRBV11-2 and TRBJ2-1; the D gene cannot be named for sure. The sequencing input was blood. Here the CDR3 is given as CASSFQAFANEQFF. The bases read TGTGCCAGCAGCTTTCAAGCCTTCGCCAATGAGCAGTTCTTC.